These T cell receptor beta chains were read from a single sample in a study of cytomegalovirus exposure and HLA in healthy donors. Profiling relied on immunoSEQ multiplex PCR, and the TCRdb table lists in-frame clones only, not all of them. The sample lists roughly 190,000 clones, around 83% seen once, with about 9.4% in the top ten. Source material: PBMCs. The receptor source for this set is a woman in her forties or fifties in good health and CMV-seropositive. The CDR3 runs from the conserved cysteine through the conserved F or W. D genes are given only for firm matches. Clone size is given for some rows only: seen once, a few or many times, or a class if the clone is expanded.

size	D	V	J	length	CDR3	DNA
-	-	TRBV5-4	TRBJ2-3	15	CASSAVGGDTDTQYF	TGTGCCAGCAGCGCAGTAGGGGGGGACACAGATACGCAGTATTTT
-	-	TRBV19	TRBJ1-5	15	CASSIMGGSNQPQHF	TGTGCCAGTAGTATCATGGGAGGGAGCAATCAGCCCCAGCATTTT
-	-	TRBV7-2	TRBJ1-2	14	CASSLTGSDYGYTF	TGTGCCAGCAGCTTAACAGGGTCTGACTATGGCTACACCTTC
once	-	TRBV6-1	TRBJ2-1	13	CASQRPAYNEQFF	TGTGCCAGCCAGCGGCCCGCCTACAATGAGCAGTTCTTC
-	-	TRBV28	TRBJ2-7	14	CASSPTGIPYEQYF	TGTGCCAGCAGTCCGACGGGAATTCCCTACGAGCAGTACTTC
-	TRBD1	TRBV6-5	TRBJ1-2	14	CATRKFTGVAGYTF	TGTGCCACCCGGAAGTTCACAGGGGTGGCTGGCTACACCTTC
-	TRBD1	TRBV5-1	TRBJ1-1	14	CASRRGQGNTEAFF	TGCGCCAGCCGCAGGGGGCAGGGGAACACTGAAGCTTTCTTT
-	TRBD1	TRBV12-5	TRBJ2-7	14	CASGPGQGANEQYF	TGTGCTAGTGGCCCGGGACAGGGGGCCAACGAGCAGTACTTC
few	-	TRBV6-5	TRBJ1-1	14	CASSYSNRNTEAFF	TGTGCCAGCAGTTACTCGAACAGGAACACTGAAGCTTTCTTT
-	-	TRBV7-6	TRBJ2-3	12	CASSQGFGTQYF	TGTGCCAGCAGCCAGGGGTTCGGTACGCAGTATTTT
-	-	TRBV5-4	TRBJ2-1	15	CASRRVVGRYNEQFF	TGTGCCAGCCGGAGGGTGGTGGGACGATACAATGAGCAGTTCTTC
-	TRBD2	TRBV9	TRBJ2-1	16	CASSPRGSGGYNEQFF	TGTGCCAGCAGCCCCCGGGGGAGCGGGGGGTACAATGAGCAGTTCTTC
few	-	TRBV27	TRBJ2-1	13	CASSLLGPNEQFF	TGTGCCAGCAGTTTACTGGGCCCCAATGAGCAGTTCTTC
-	TRBD1	TRBV5-1	TRBJ2-1	14	CASSLGTGGREQFF	TGCGCCAGCAGCTTAGGGACAGGGGGTAGGGAGCAGTTCTTC
few	TRBD1	TRBV5-6	TRBJ2-7	14	CASSPGQGQYEQYF	TGTGCCAGCAGCCCGGGACAGGGGCAATACGAGCAGTACTTC
-	TRBD1	TRBV5-6	TRBJ2-7	16	CASSSYPGTGFHEQYF	TGTGCCAGCAGCTCTTACCCCGGGACAGGTTTTCACGAGCAGTACTTC
-	TRBD2	TRBV11-1	TRBJ2-1	16	CASSTSPGLAFNEQFF	TGTGCCAGCAGCACCTCACCCGGACTAGCATTCAATGAGCAGTTCTTC
-	-	TRBV21-1	TRBJ1-5	17	CASSRKKDGGLLEPQHF	TGTGCCAGCAGCAGAAAGAAAGACGGGGGGCTGTTGGAGCCCCAGCATTTT
-	TRBD2	TRBV15	TRBJ2-3	16	CATSRGPSGVGDTQYF	TGTGCCACCAGCAGAGGGCCTAGCGGGGTAGGAGATACGCAGTATTTT
-	TRBD2	TRBV10-1	TRBJ2-3	12	CATGLVPDTQYF	TGCGCCACCGGACTAGTCCCAGATACGCAGTATTTT
-	TRBD1	TRBV4-1	TRBJ2-1	16	CASSQPGQDSYNEQFF	TGCGCCAGCAGCCAACCGGGACAGGACTCCTACAATGAGCAGTTCTTC
-	-	TRBV2	TRBJ1-1	12	CASKELNTEAFF	TGTGCCAGCAAAGAGTTAAACACTGAAGCTTTCTTT
-	TRBD2	TRBV5-1	TRBJ2-4	14	CASSLDGGENIQYF	TGCGCCAGCAGCTTGGACGGGGGGGAAAACATTCAGTACTTC
-	-	TRBV5-1	TRBJ1-6	15	CASSAVVTYNSPLHF	TGCGCCAGCAGCGCCGTAGTGACCTATAATTCACCCCTCCACTTT
-	-	TRBV30	TRBJ2-3	15	CAWRDQGLRTDTQYF	TGTGCCTGGAGGGATCAGGGGTTGAGGACAGATACGCAGTATTTT
-	TRBD2	TRBV6-5	TRBJ2-3	16	CASSYVLAGYTDTQYF	TGTGCCAGCAGTTACGTCCTAGCGGGGTACACAGATACGCAGTATTTT
-	-	TRBV5-1	TRBJ1-2	17	CASSLGAQGRGNYGYTF	TGCGCCAGCAGCTTGGGGGCCCAGGGAAGGGGTAACTATGGCTACACCTTC
-	-	TRBV5-4	TRBJ1-6	14	CASSFQGRGSPLHF	TGTGCCAGCAGCTTTCAAGGGAGGGGTTCACCCCTCCACTTT
-	TRBD1	TRBV5-1	TRBJ2-7	18	CASSLRRTGQGISYEQYF	TGCGCCAGCAGCTTGAGGCGTACGGGACAGGGGATTTCCTACGAGCAGTACTTC
few	-	TRBV5-1	TRBJ1-1	16	CASSPFPGSGDTEAFF	TGCGCCAGCAGCCCATTCCCGGGGTCCGGGGACACTGAAGCTTTCTTT
-	-	TRBV7-2	TRBJ2-1	12	CASSSLYNEQFF	TGTGCCAGCAGCTCACTCTACAATGAGCAGTTCTTC
-	-	TRBV5-8	TRBJ1-6	17	CASSLHLGARGNSPLHF	TGTGCCAGCAGCTTGCATTTGGGAGCCCGGGGAAATTCACCCCTCCACTTT
-	TRBD2	TRBV7-2	TRBJ2-1	14	CASSVGLVYNEQFF	TGTGCCAGCAGCGTGGGACTAGTATACAATGAGCAGTTCTTC
-	-	TRBV5-1	TRBJ2-4	14	CASSLGPGGNIQYF	TGCGCCAGCAGCTTGGGACCCGGGGGAAACATTCAGTACTTC
few	TRBD2	TRBV6-5	TRBJ2-1	15	CASSYGRGGHNEQFF	TGTGCCAGCAGTTACGGGCGGGGGGGTCACAATGAGCAGTTCTTC
-	-	TRBV6-4	TRBJ1-1	13	CASRAVGNTEAFF	TGTGCCAGCAGGGCCGTTGGGAACACTGAAGCTTTCTTT
once	-	TRBV10-3	TRBJ2-3	14	CAISYTGNADTQYF	TGTGCCATCAGTTACACGGGAAATGCAGATACGCAGTATTTT
-	-	TRBV9	TRBJ2-3	14	CASSSHGRTGTQYF	TGTGCCAGCAGCTCACACGGGCGCACAGGTACGCAGTATTTT
-	TRBD2	TRBV29-1	TRBJ2-2	14	CSVPLWEGAGELFF	TGCAGCGTTCCCCTGTGGGAGGGTGCCGGGGAGCTGTTTTTT
-	-	TRBV7-8	TRBJ1-5	15	CASSFGNRDNQPQHF	TGTGCCAGCAGCTTTGGCAACAGGGACAATCAGCCCCAGCATTTT
-	-	TRBV14	TRBJ1-6	16	CASSRGWEVEVSPLHF	TGTGCCAGCAGCCGCGGGTGGGAAGTGGAGGTTTCACCCCTCCACTTT
-	-	TRBV4-3	TRBJ1-1	18	CASSQDGSGGLLNTEAFF	TGCGCCAGCAGCCAAGACGGTAGCGGGGGTCTCCTGAACACTGAAGCTTTCTTT
-	TRBD1	TRBV19	TRBJ1-1	15	CASRRGRREVAEAFF	TGTGCCAGTAGGAGGGGGCGCAGAGAGGTAGCTGAAGCTTTCTTT
-	-	TRBV5-4	TRBJ1-3	14	CASSFGSPGNTIYF	TGTGCCAGCAGCTTCGGGAGCCCCGGAAACACCATATATTTT
-	-	TRBV28	TRBJ2-3	14	CASSAMGAADTQYF	TGTGCCAGCAGTGCCATGGGGGCGGCAGATACGCAGTATTTT
-	-	TRBV7-8	TRBJ2-2	13	CAWCEVSIGELFF	TGTGCCTGGTGTGAAGTATCTATCGGGGAGCTGTTTTTT
-	TRBD1	TRBV27	TRBJ2-7	12	CASSYYRGEQYF	TGTGCCAGCAGTTACTACAGGGGGGAGCAGTACTTC
-	-	TRBV28	TRBJ1-5	15	CASSFLGELEQPQHF	TGTGCCAGCAGTTTCCTAGGGGAACTGGAGCAGCCCCAGCATTTT
-	-	TRBV2	TRBJ1-2	14	CASSPPGTRKGYTF	TGTGCCAGCAGTCCCCCCGGGACTCGAAAAGGCTACACCTTC
-	TRBD1	TRBV6-1	TRBJ1-1	14	CASTFSQGAAEAFF	TGTGCCAGTACCTTCTCACAGGGGGCGGCTGAAGCTTTCTTT
-	TRBD2	TRBV7-9	TRBJ2-3	16	CASSIRQRGDTDTQYF	TGTGCCAGCAGCATCCGGCAGCGGGGGGACACAGATACGCAGTATTTT
-	-	TRBV5-8	TRBJ1-4	17	CASSLGSRSASNEKLFF	TGTGCCAGCAGCTTGGGTAGCCGCAGCGCATCTAATGAAAAACTGTTTTTT